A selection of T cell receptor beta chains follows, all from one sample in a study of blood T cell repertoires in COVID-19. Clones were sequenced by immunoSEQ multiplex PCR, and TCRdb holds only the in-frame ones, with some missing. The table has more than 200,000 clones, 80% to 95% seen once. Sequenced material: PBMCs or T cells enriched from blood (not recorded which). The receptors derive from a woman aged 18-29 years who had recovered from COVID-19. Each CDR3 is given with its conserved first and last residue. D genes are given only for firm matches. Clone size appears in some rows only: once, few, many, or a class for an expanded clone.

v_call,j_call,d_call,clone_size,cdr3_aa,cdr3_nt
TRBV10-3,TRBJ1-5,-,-,CAISAGGEGNQPQHF,TGTGCCATCAGTGCTGGGGGGGAGGGCAATCAGCCCCAGCATTTT
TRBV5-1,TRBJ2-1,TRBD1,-,CASSLEDRGISLF,TGCGCCAGCAGCTTGGAGGACAGGGGTATCTCGCTCTTC
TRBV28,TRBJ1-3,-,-,CASIGVLEGNTIYF,TGTGCCAGCATAGGGGTCCTCGAGGGAAACACCATATATTTT
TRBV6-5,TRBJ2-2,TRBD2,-,CASRAGGDTGELFF,TGTGCCAGCCGAGCGGGAGGAGACACCGGGGAGCTGTTTTTT
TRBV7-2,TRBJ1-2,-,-,CASRLEPRLLHGYTF,TGTGCCAGCAGATTAGAGCCCCGCCTCTTACATGGCTACACCTTC
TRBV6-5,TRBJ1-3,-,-,CASKPGAGNTIYF,TGTGCCAGCAAGCCCGGAGCTGGAAACACCATATATTTT
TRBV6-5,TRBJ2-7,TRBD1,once,CASSYSIRGYQEQYF,TGTGCCAGCAGTTACTCCATCAGGGGGTATCAAGAGCAGTACTTC
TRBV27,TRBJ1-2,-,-,CASSQGLHYGYTF,TGTGCCAGCAGCCAGGGGTTACACTATGGCTACACCTTC
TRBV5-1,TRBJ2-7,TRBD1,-,CASSPDRGAYEQYF,TGCGCCAGCAGCCCGGACAGGGGAGCCTACGAGCAGTACTTC
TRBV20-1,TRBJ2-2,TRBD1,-,CSASSPTGQVNTGELFF,TGCAGTGCTAGTAGTCCAACGGGACAGGTGAACACCGGGGAGCTGTTTTTT
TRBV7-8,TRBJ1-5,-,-,CASSPRRFNSNQPQHF,TGTGCCAGCAGCCCCCGGAGGTTTAATAGCAATCAGCCCCAGCATTTT
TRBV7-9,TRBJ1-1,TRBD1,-,CASSLSYRGTEAFF,TGTGCCAGCAGCTTATCCTACAGGGGCACTGAAGCTTTCTTT
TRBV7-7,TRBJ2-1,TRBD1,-,CASSFGTGGYNEQFF,TGTGCTAGCAGCTTCGGGACAGGGGGGTACAATGAGCAGTTCTTC
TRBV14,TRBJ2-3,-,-,CASSLTVYTMYF,TGTGCCAGCAGCCTAACTGTCTATACTATGTATTTT
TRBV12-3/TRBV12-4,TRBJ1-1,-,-,CASGGGLVTEAFF,TGTGCCAGCGGGGGGGGGTTAGTCACTGAAGCTTTCTTT
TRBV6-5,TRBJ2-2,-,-,CAGRKNTGELFF,TGTGCCGGGCGAAAAAACACCGGGGAGCTGTTTTTT
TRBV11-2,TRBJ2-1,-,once,CASSLRFSGVGVNEQFF,TGTGCCAGCAGCTTGAGGTTTTCCGGGGTTGGAGTCAATGAGCAGTTCTTC
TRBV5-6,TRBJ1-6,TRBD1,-,CASSYAGTGLSPLHF,TGTGCCAGCAGCTACGCCGGGACAGGGCTTTCACCCCTCCACTTT
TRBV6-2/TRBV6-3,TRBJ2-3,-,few,CASSYSSTDTQYF,TGTGCCAGCAGTTACAGCTCCACAGATACGCAGTATTTT
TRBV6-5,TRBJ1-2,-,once,CASSREISYGYTF,TGTGCCAGCAGTCGGGAGATATCATATGGCTACACCTTC
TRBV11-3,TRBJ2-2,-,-,CASSPSPGSGELFF,TGTGCCAGCAGCCCGAGCCCCGGGTCCGGGGAGCTGTTTTTT
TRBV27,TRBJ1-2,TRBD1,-,CASSSGGIGGYTF,TGTGCCAGCAGCTCAGGGGGGATAGGTGGCTACACCTTC